Shown below are 12 T cell receptor beta chains from a single sample sequenced in a study of graft-versus-host responses after intestinal transplantation. The antigens of these receptors remain unknown. The table came from immunoSEQ multiplex PCR; TCRdb's copy has only in-frame clones and leaves some out. Of 35,000 to 45,000 clones in the sample, roughly 95% were seen once. Material: unstimulated CD4+ T cells sorted from spleen or lymph node cells, obtained before transplant. These receptors were taken from a human donor who was the organ donor for an intestinal transplant.

The chain recombines TRBV5-1 with TRBJ2-7; 12 bases align to TRBD1. V shed 2 bases, J shed 4 bases, and the junction held 7 bases outside the gene matches. There are 16 residues in the CDR3. The germline V gene encodes CDR1 SGHRS and CDR2 YFSETQ. The CDR3 here is CASSLTGQGARYEQYF. In nucleotides, the CDR3 is TGCGCCAGCAGCTTAACGGGACAGGGGGCGCGTTACGAGCAGTACTTC. The full variable domain, rest sourced from reference TRBV5-1 and TRBJ2-7, is KAGVTQTPRYLIKTRGQQVTLSCSPISGHRSVSWYQQTPGQGLQFLFEYFSETQRNKGNFPGRFSGRQFSNSRSEMNVSTLELGDSALYLCASSLTGQGARYEQYFGPGTRLTVT.

The V call is TRBV7-2, the J call TRBJ2-3, with D perhaps matching TRBD1 (5 bases). CDR1 and CDR2 from the germline V gene are SGHTA and FQGNSA. Trimming took off 5 bases at V and 3 bases at J, with 12 bases between the two ends. This CDR3 has 14 residues. CDR3 protein: CASSLRQITDTQYF. The DNA for the CDR3 is TGTGCCAGCAGCCTGAGACAGATAACAGATACGCAGTATTTT.

The chain recombines TRBV6-5 with TRBJ2-2; D gene uncertain. Trimming shortened V by 6 bases and J by 0 bases, and 5 bases separated the two germline ends. Germline V gene data show CDR1 as MNHEY and CDR2 as SVGAGI. The CDR3 runs 13 residues. The CDR3 sequence is CASREPNTGELFF. The CDR3 bases are TGTGCCAGCAGAGAACCGAACACCGGGGAGCTGTTTTTT.

The rearrangement joins TRBV7-9 to TRBJ1-1; D is uncertain. Germline values: CDR1 SEHNR, CDR2 FQNEAQ (reference sequence). The ends were cut back, 7 bases at V and 1 base at J, with 10 bases in the middle. This CDR3 is built from 13 residues. The DNA for the CDR3 is TGTGCCAGCATGGGCTCGGAGAACACTGAAGCTTTCTTT. Translating it yields CASMGSENTEAFF.

This clone was counted once. The chain employs TRBV19 and TRBJ1-1, with a possible D match to TRBD1 (5 bases). Germline V CDR1 and CDR2: LNHDA, SQIVND (reference sequence). The CDR3 loop spans 14 amino acids. V lost 2 bases, J lost 0 bases, and 7 bases lay in between. The CDR3 nucleotides are TGTGCCAGTAGTATATGGGGGGTGAACACTGAAGCTTTCTTT. Residues: CASSIWGVNTEAFF.

The chain uses TRBV11-3 and TRBJ2-7, with 7 bases lining up with TRBD1. CDR1 and CDR2 from the germline V gene are SGHNT and YENEEA. Trimming at V came to 9 bases and at J to 9 bases, leaving 8 bases not matched to a gene. CDR3 length: 11 residues. The CDR3, as DNA: TGTGCCAGTTCGACAGGGCGGTTGCAGTACTTC. Translation: CASSTGRLQYF.

This clone occurred a few times. The V call is TRBV5-4, the J call TRBJ2-7, with 9 bases fitting TRBD1. V gave up 4 bases and J gave up 7 bases; unmatched junction bases: 9. Germline V gives CDR1 SGHNT, CDR2 YYREEE (reference sequence). The CDR3 extends over 14 amino acids. CDR3 sequence (DNA): TGTGCCAGCAGCCCTCGGGACAGGGCAGGAGAGCAGTACTTC. Translation gives CASSPRDRAGEQYF.

The chain employs TRBV6-5 and TRBJ2-5; D gene uncertain. From germline, CDR1 is MNHEY and CDR2 SVGAGI. The CDR3 loop spans 15 amino acids. Trimming pared 0 bases from V and 7 bases from J, leaving 15 bases between. CDR3 DNA: TGTGCCAGCAGTTACTCGAGTCCAGGCTTCTCGACCCAGTACTTC. This codes for CASSYSSPGFSTQYF.

This CDR3 reads CASSPAIGGGDQPQHF. The DNA for the CDR3 is TGTGCCAGCTCACCAGCGATCGGGGGGGGCGATCAGCCCCAGCATTTT. The chain combines TRBV18 with TRBJ1-5; maybe TRBD1 (6 bases). The CDR3 length is 16 residues. Trimming removed 2 bases from V and 5 bases from J, with 16 bases in between. The germline V gene has CDR1 KGHSH and CDR2 LQKENI.

The V gene is TRBV6-5, the J gene TRBJ1-3; D uncertain. The germline CDR1 and CDR2 sequences are MNHEY and SVGAGI. The V end was cut by 6 bases, the J end by 0 bases, with 12 bases between. CDR3 length equals 15 residues. CDR3 residues: CASRITTNSGNTIYF. CDR3 bases: TGTGCCAGCAGAATTACTACTAACTCTGGAAACACCATATATTTT.

The rearrangement links TRBV29-1 to TRBJ2-1, with unresolved D. CDR3 length: 10 residues. The germline CDR1 and CDR2 sequences are SQVTM and ANQGSEA. V dropped 1 base and J dropped 12 bases, with 7 bases sitting between them. Written as DNA, the CDR3 is TGCAGCGTTGAAGGCAGACCGCAGTTCTTC. The encoded protein is CSVEGRPQFF.

Turning to this clone: The limits of the CDR3 on the DNA are not certain, so only TCRdb's listed CDR3 is given. The chain carries TRBV10-2 and TRBJ2-2; TRBD1 reflects the table's D call only, with no check against the DNA. Germline V gene lookup returns CDR1 WSHSY and CDR2 SAAADI. The CDR3 totals 22 residues, both ends included. CDR3 region: CASSVSTAPAVLGTGYTGELFF.